This entry is about one T cell receptor (beta chain). Sequencing used immunoSEQ multiplex PCR; TCRdb keeps in-frame clones, though not all of them. The sample contains around 40,000 clones, roughly nine tenths of which appear only once. The record originates from a study of T cell changes during pregnancy in multiple sclerosis. Germline CDR1 is WNHNN and CDR2 is SYGVQD (reference sequence). The CDR3 has 15 residues. The V end lost 8 bases, the J end lost 5 bases, and 18 bases lay between the germline ends. The chain joins TRBV10-1 to TRBJ2-2; D is perhaps TRBD1 (5 bases). The sequences come from CD4+ T cells from peripheral blood mononuclear cells, collected in the first trimester of pregnancy. This TCR was recovered from a female donor in good health, enrolled as a control in a pregnancy study. The CDR3 nucleotides are TGCGCCAGCTGGACATCAGGGTTCGGTACCGGGGAGCTGTTTTTT. It encodes CASWTSGFGTGELFF.